These T cell receptor beta chains were read from a single sample in a study of T cells in Graves' hyperthyroidism and ophthalmopathy. TCRdb used MiXCR to reprocess the multiplex PCR reads, holding one entry per CDR3 protein. The table has about 600,000 distinct CDR3 sequences, 16% seen once. Sequenced: blood. All receptors come from a woman aged 40 to 49 with Graves' ophthalmopathy. CDR3s include the opening cysteine and the closing phenylalanine or tryptophan. The order of the fields is V gene, clone size, D gene, J gene, CDR3 DNA, CDR3 protein. The D gene is left open where the match is weak. Expanded clones are given a class, and other clones once, few, many or no size at all.

TRBV11-2	many	TRBD1	TRBJ1-3	TGTGCCAGCAGCCAGGACAGGGCAAGAGGAAACACCATATATTTT	CASSQDRARGNTIYF
TRBV4-1	.	TRBD2	TRBJ2-3	TGCGCCAGCAGCGCCCGAACTAGCGGGAGGAGCACAGATACGCAGTATTTT	CASSARTSGRSTDTQYF
TRBV19	.	.	TRBJ1-6	TGTGCCAGTAGTCCTCGACAGAGCTCCTATAATTCACCCCTCCACTTT	CASSPRQSSYNSPLHF
TRBV19	many	.	TRBJ1-1	TGTGCCAGTAGTATAGATTCCCGGCGGTATGCAGGGAAGATTGTGGAAGCTTTCTTT	CASSIDSRRYAGKIVEAFF
TRBV6-2/TRBV6-3	once	TRBD1	TRBJ1-5	TGTGCCAGCAGTTTAAGACAGGGGATGTATCAGCCCCAGCATTTT	CASSLRQGMYQPQHF
TRBV3-1	.	.	TRBJ2-5	TGTGCCAGCAAAAAGGTGGGGGGGCTGAGGCAAGAGACCCAGTACTTC	CASKKVGGLRQETQYF
TRBV2	many	TRBD2	TRBJ2-2	TGTGCCAGCACTCTACAGGGTATAGCGGGGGCCGGGGAGCTGTTTTTT	CASTLQGIAGAGELFF
TRBV5-1	many	TRBD2	TRBJ2-1	TGCGCCAGCAGGGAGCGGGGGGGATTGGAGGATGAGCAGTTCTTC	CASRERGGLEDEQFF
TRBV7-2	.	TRBD1	TRBJ1-1	TGTGCCAGCAGCCTACGGGACAGGGGGCTACTCCCCACTGAAGCTTTCTTT	CASSLRDRGLLPTEAFF
TRBV18	.	.	TRBJ2-7	TGTGCCAGCTCACCAGACACTAAGTACGAGCAGTACTTC	CASSPDTKYEQYF
TRBV2	many	.	TRBJ2-7	TGTGCCAGGGGTCCCGCTGGCTACGAGCAGTACTTC	CARGPAGYEQYF
TRBV20-1	.	.	TRBJ2-1	TGCAGTGCTAGAGATCTGGCTTGGAATGAGCAGTTCTTC	CSARDLAWNEQFF
TRBV7-2	many	.	TRBJ1-4	TGTGCCAGCAGCTCGTCTTCTTGGGATGAAAAACTGTTTTTT	CASSSSSWDEKLFF
TRBV20-1	few	.	TRBJ1-5	TGCAGTGCTAGAGAGGGTGGGAACCTCAATCAGCCCCAGCATTTT	CSAREGGNLNQPQHF
TRBV3-1	many	.	TRBJ2-5	TGTGCCAGCAGACGAAGCGAAGACAACCAAGAGACCCAGTACTTC	CASRRSEDNQETQYF
TRBV29-1	many	TRBD2	TRBJ2-5	TGCACCGCCCTGGGGGGGCAAGAGACCCAGTACTTC	CTALGGQETQYF
TRBV7-3	many	.	TRBJ2-1	TGTGCCAGCAGCTTACTTCTCGGCGAGCAGTTCTTC	CASSLLLGEQFF
TRBV6-5	.	TRBD2	TRBJ2-3	TGTGCCAGCAGTTCTCTGATAACTAGCGGGCCGACAGATACGCAGTATTTT	CASSSLITSGPTDTQYF
TRBV11-2	many	.	TRBJ2-7	TGTGCCAGCAGCTCCGATAGCTCCTACGAGCAGTACTTC	CASSSDSSYEQYF
TRBV20-1	few	TRBD1	TRBJ1-1	TGCAGTGCTCCACCGACAGGGACGAACACTGAAGCTTTCTTT	CSAPPTGTNTEAFF
TRBV5-8	many	.	TRBJ2-5	TGTGCCAGCAGCTTTCCTGGACGGGGCAAGGAGACCCAGTACTTC	CASSFPGRGKETQYF
TRBV4-1	.	TRBD1	TRBJ1-1	TGCGCCAGCAGCCCGGGACAGGGGGCGGACACTGAAGCTTTCTTT	CASSPGQGADTEAFF
TRBV6-1	.	TRBD1	TRBJ2-1	TGTGCCAGCAGACCCCGGGACAGGGCCATGGATGAGCAGTTCTTC	CASRPRDRAMDEQFF
TRBV6-1	few	.	TRBJ2-2	TGTGCCAGCGCGGTGGGTCCCGCGGCCCTCGACGGGGAGCTGTTTTTT	CASAVGPAALDGELFF
TRBV4-1	few	.	TRBJ2-2	TGCGCCAGCAGCCAAGACGACCTAACAGGGACCGACACCGGGGAGCTGTTTTTT	CASSQDDLTGTDTGELFF
TRBV6-1	few	.	TRBJ2-1	TGTGCCAGCAGTGACTCCGGCGGGGGCCACAATGAGCAGTTCTTC	CASSDSGGGHNEQFF